One and the same sample provided the 20 T cell receptor beta chains below, sequenced in a study of T cells in Graves' hyperthyroidism and ophthalmopathy. Regions amplified from RNA transcripts were the TCR beta CDR3 regions. HTBI primers were the set used in a first-round RT-PCR of the TCR CDR3. TCRdb processed the multiplex PCR reads anew with MiXCR; each CDR3 protein has one entry. This table holds 600,000 to 850,000 distinct CDR3 sequences, around 19% found once. The sequencing input was blood. The receptor source for this set is a woman aged 50 to 60 with Graves' hyperthyroidism that later progressed to Graves' ophthalmopathy.

This clonotype was counted at least ten times. The chain couples TRBV5-5 to TRBJ2-5; either TRBD1 or TRBD2 may supply D (5 bases each). The CDR3 runs 15 residues. In germline, CDR1 is SGHKS, CDR2 YYEKEE (reference sequence). V was pared by 0 bases and J by 4 bases, with 13 bases between. Here the CDR3 reads CASSLVPGSRETQYF. CDR3 coding DNA: TGTGCCAGCAGCTTGGTACCAGGGAGTAGAGAGACCCAGTACTTC.

This clonotype appeared many times. The rearrangement joins TRBV2 to TRBJ2-7; 7 bases map to TRBD2. Losses at the gene ends were 5 bases for V and 1 base for J; bases not matched to a gene: 8. The CDR3 covers 15 residues. Germline CDR1 SNHLY, CDR2 FYNNEI. CDR3 amino acids: CASSQAGVRSYEQYF. Here the CDR3 DNA reads TGTGCCAGCAGTCAGGCGGGGGTACGGTCCTACGAGCAGTACTTC.

V is TRBV18 and J is TRBJ2-7, with D possibly TRBD2 on 5 matching bases. Looked up from germline, CDR1 is KGHSH and CDR2 is LQKENI. The CDR3 runs 15 residues. Trimming removed 0 bases at V and 0 bases at J, with 9 bases between. The CDR3 region is CASSPPLDFSYEQYF. For the CDR3, the DNA is TGTGCCAGCTCACCACCGTTGGACTTCTCCTACGAGCAGTACTTC.

This rearrangement joins TRBV14 to TRBJ1-2; TRBD1 is a possible D gene (6 bases). V was shortened by 4 bases and J by 3 bases, with 15 bases between the two germline ends. CDR1 is SGHDN, CDR2 FVKESK, per germline. This CDR3 comprises 15 residues. CDR3 sequence (DNA): TGTGCCAGCAGCCGACGTGCCAGGGGAGACTATGGCTACACCTTC. Translation: CASSRRARGDYGYTF.

This clonotype was counted only a few times. The rearrangement uses TRBV10-3 and TRBJ1-1, with unresolved D. CDR1 and CDR2 (germline): ENHRY, SYGVKD. V lost 4 bases to trimming and J lost 3 bases, with 6 bases between them. The CDR3 runs 12 residues. The CDR3 protein is CAISVGHTEAFF. Here the CDR3 DNA reads TGTGCCATCAGTGTCGGCCACACTGAAGCTTTCTTT.

In this sample, this clonotype turned up once. The chain joins TRBV11-2 to TRBJ2-7; 10 bases line up with TRBD2. The germline gives CDR1 SGHAT, CDR2 FQNNGV. Unmatched junction bases numbered 9, after V lost 5 bases and J lost 5 bases. This CDR3 comprises 15 residues. This CDR3 reads CASSDILAGMDEQYF. In DNA, the CDR3 is TGTGCCAGCAGCGATATACTAGCGGGAATGGACGAGCAGTACTTC.

This chain joins TRBV19 and TRBJ2-1; D possibly corresponds to TRBD2 (5 bases). Trimming removed 6 bases at V and 2 bases at J, with 11 bases between. The CDR3 is made up of 14 amino acids. Looked up from germline, CDR1 is LNHDA and CDR2 is SQIVND (reference sequence). The CDR3 sequence is CASRPSLAYNEQFF. The CDR3 coding sequence is TGTGCCAGTAGACCTAGCTTAGCCTACAATGAGCAGTTCTTC.

Points on this clonotype: This may arise from a read error, as a much more abundant clone is one base away. The genes are TRBV18 and TRBJ1-1; the D gene is possibly TRBD1 (5 bases). In germline, CDR1 is KGHSH, CDR2 LQKENI. The CDR3 spans 13 residues. Trimming cost V 2 bases and J 11 bases, with 15 bases left between them. CDR3 bases: TGTGCCAGCTCACCAGGTCTGGGGGAAGCGGCTTTCTTT. Amino acids: CASSPGLGEAAFF.

This clonotype occurred many times. The chain carries TRBV11-2 and TRBJ2-5, with 9 bases that match TRBD2. V dropped 5 bases and J dropped 2; count of bases not matched to a gene: 3. Per the germline V gene, CDR1 is SGHAT and CDR2 is FQNNGV. CDR3 length: 14 residues. CDR3: CASSDLAGQETQYF. The CDR3 coding sequence is TGTGCCAGCAGCGACCTAGCGGGGCAAGAGACCCAGTACTTC.

J is TRBJ2-5 and V is TRBV4-1; D is undetermined. This CDR3 is built from 14 residues. Trimming removed 0 bases from V and 7 bases from J, with 12 bases in between. Looked up from germline, CDR1 is MGHRA and CDR2 is YSYEKL. The CDR3 reads CASSQEGGWGTQYF. CDR3 DNA: TGCGCCAGCAGCCAAGAAGGCGGATGGGGGACCCAGTACTTC.

The V call is TRBV30, the J call TRBJ2-3; TRBD2 matches at 9 bases. The germline V gene has CDR1 GTSNPN and CDR2 SVGIG (reference sequence). The CDR3 is 15 residues long. V lost 1 base to trimming and J lost 4 bases; unmatched junction nucleotides: 6. The CDR3 coding sequence is TGTGCCTGGAGTGGCGGGGGGGCCCGCGCAGATACGCAGTATTTT. It encodes CAWSGGGARADTQYF.

Ten or more counts support this clonotype. The V and J genes are TRBV15 and TRBJ1-2; D might be TRBD1 (5 bases). Germline V lookup: CDR1 LNHNV, CDR2 YYDKDF (reference sequence). The CDR3 sequence is 14 residues long. V was pared by 0 bases and J by 7 bases, with 12 bases between. CDR3 sequence reads: CATSRDRGLGGYTF. The DNA of the CDR3 is TGTGCCACCAGCAGAGATCGGGGCCTAGGTGGCTACACCTTC.

This clonotype showed up many times. The V and J genes are TRBV3-1 and TRBJ1-1; 7 nucleotides match TRBD1. The CDR3 contains 16 residues. V was clipped by 0 bases and J by 4 bases; unmatched bases: 8. Germline lookup yields CDR1 LGHDT and CDR2 YNNKEL (reference sequence). The CDR3 DNA is TGTGCCAGCAGCCAAGAGTCTGGACAGGTATTCACTGAAGCTTTCTTT. It encodes CASSQESGQVFTEAFF.

This clonotype was counted ten times or more. This chain uses TRBV5-6 with TRBJ1-1, with a tentative D call TRBD1 (5 bases). Germline-derived CDR1 and CDR2 are SGHDT and YYEEEE. Trimming stripped 2 bases from V and 1 base from J, with 12 bases between. CDR3 length equals 15 residues. CDR3 protein: CASSFSGTANTEAFF. In DNA form, the CDR3 reads TGTGCCAGCAGCTTTTCGGGGACTGCGAACACTGAAGCTTTCTTT.

The chain carries TRBV19 and TRBJ2-6, with D maybe TRBD1 (6 bases). This CDR3 comprises 17 residues. CDR1 is LNHDA, CDR2 SQIVND, per germline (reference sequence). V lost 3 bases to trimming and J lost 0 bases, with 12 bases between them. CDR3 bases: TGTGCCAGTAGTATGGGGGCCCGGTACTCTGGGGCCAACGTCCTGACTTTC. Its protein product is CASSMGARYSGANVLTF.

This clonotype appeared many times. The chain combines TRBV24-1 with TRBJ1-1; TRBD1 is a possible D gene (6 bases). CDR1 is KGHDR and CDR2 is SFDVKD in the germline V gene. The CDR3 runs to 16 residues. Trimming pared 3 bases from V and 1 base from J, leaving 14 bases between. The CDR3 protein is CATSDTKTGRNTEAFF. The CDR3 nucleotides are TGTGCCACCAGTGATACCAAAACAGGGCGGAACACTGAAGCTTTCTTT.

This clonotype was seen more than once but under ten times. J is TRBJ1-4 and V is TRBV2; 8 bases are shared with TRBD1. The length of the CDR3 is 17 residues. CDR1 and CDR2 (germline): SNHLY, FYNNEI. Trimming cost V 3 bases and J 7 bases; bases outside gene matches: 13. In DNA, the CDR3 is TGTGCCAGCAGTGAGCCCAGGGGGCGTTTAAAGGGTGAAAAACTGTTTTTT. Amino acids: CASSEPRGRLKGEKLFF. The whole variable domain, filled in from reference TRBV2 and TRBJ1-4, reads EPEVTQTPSHQVTQMGQEVILRCVPISNHLYFYWYRQILGQKVEFLVSFYNNEISEKSEIFDDQFSVERPDGSNFTLKIRSTKLEDSAMYFCASSEPRGRLKGEKLFFGSGTQLSVL.

Ten or more counts support this clonotype. The genes are TRBV11-1 and TRBJ2-7; 8 bases align to TRBD1. Germline V lookup: CDR1 SGHAT, CDR2 FQDESV (reference sequence). The CDR3 is 14 residues long. The V segment lost 1 base and the J segment 4 bases; nucleotides outside the gene matches: 3. CDR3 sequence: CASSLGQGRYEQYF. The CDR3 nucleotides are TGTGCCAGCAGCTTAGGACAGGGGAGATACGAGCAGTACTTC.

This clonotype was seen ten or more times. The V and J genes are TRBV11-2 and TRBJ1-1; maybe TRBD1 (6 bases). Germline CDR1 SGHAT, CDR2 FQNNGV. The CDR3 consists of 14 residues. V was pared by 7 bases and J by 3 bases, with 15 bases between. The CDR3 loop reads CASKLTGSDTEAFF. Written as DNA, the CDR3 is TGTGCCAGCAAGCTAACAGGGAGCGACACTGAAGCTTTCTTT.

This clonotype came up many times. This chain joins TRBV11-2 and TRBJ1-1; the D is unclear. V lost 5 bases and J 5 bases, leaving 12 bases between the germline ends. CDR1 is SGHAT, CDR2 FQNNGV, per germline. CDR3 length: 13 amino acids. CDR3 DNA: TGTGCCAGCAGCCCCGTCGGGAGGACTGAAGCTTTCTTT. It encodes CASSPVGRTEAFF.